The 15 T cell receptor beta chains in this list originate from one sample, sequenced in a study of CD8 T cells in Susac syndrome (dated by TCRdb to about 2019). Library creation used the immunoSEQ multiplex PCR assay. RNA was extracted using the RNeasy kit, and about 0.5 to 1 microgram was reverse transcribed with random hexamers. Through fastp at Q25 and MiXCR, TCRdb rebuilt clones from the public reads, retaining in-frame beta chains. Rows with one shared CDR3 protein collapse into an entry with the most common genes and DNA. The sample contains about 300,000 distinct CDR3 sequences, about 89% of them found a single time. Around 0.18% of the sample belongs to the ten largest clones. Sequences were obtained from CD8+ T cells from PBMCs. These receptor sequences come from a human donor with multiple sclerosis.

This clonotype was seen more than once but under ten times. The chain is built from TRBV7-2 and TRBJ2-5, with 8 bases matching TRBD1. J was trimmed by 1 base and V by 4 bases; bases with no gene match: 2. This CDR3 has 14 amino acids. From germline, CDR1 is SGHTA and CDR2 FQGNSA. The CDR3 sequence: CASSSGTGQETQYF. The CDR3, as DNA: TGTGCCAGCAGCTCCGGGACAGGCCAAGAGACCCAGTACTTC. The full variable domain, completed using reference TRBV7-2 and TRBJ2-5, is GAGVSQSPSNKVTEKGKDVELRCDPISGHTALYWYRQSLGQGLEFLIYFQGNSAPDKSGLPSDRFSAERTGGSVSTLTIQRTQQEDSAVYLCASSSGTGQETQYFGPGTRLLVL.

This clonotype was seen only once. The J gene is TRBJ2-1, the V gene TRBV12-3 or TRBV12-4, with D unclear. This CDR3 has 15 amino acids. V was clipped by 1 base and J by 4 bases, with 11 bases between them. CDR3 nucleotide sequence: TGTGCCAGCAGTTTAGTCCTACCGACATACAATGAGCAGTTCTTC. It specifies CASSLVLPTYNEQFF.

The rearrangement uses TRBV12-3 or TRBV12-4 and TRBJ2-1; 12 bases line up with TRBD2. The V segment lost 5 bases and the J segment 0 bases; nucleotides outside the gene matches: 11. CDR3 size: 19 residues. The CDR3 loop is CASSRLGLAGLSSYNEQFF. The CDR3 bases are TGTGCCAGCAGTCGTTTGGGACTAGCGGGCCTCAGCTCCTACAATGAGCAGTTCTTC.

The chain uses TRBV20-1 and TRBJ2-7; D gene ambiguous. There are 14 residues in the CDR3. Trimming pared 4 bases from V and 2 bases from J, leaving 15 bases between. CDR1 is DFQATT and CDR2 is SNEGSKA in the germline V gene (reference sequence). The CDR3 protein is CSATPAGPPYEQYF. The CDR3 nucleotides are TGCAGTGCTACCCCGGCAGGACCACCCTACGAGCAGTACTTC.

The genes are TRBV11-2 and TRBJ1-2, with D uncertain. Germline CDR1 and CDR2: SGHAT and FQNNGV. This CDR3 spans 15 amino acids. Trimming removed 5 bases from V and 4 bases from J, with 17 bases in between. This CDR3 reads CASSIDLADFYGYTF. In nucleotides, the CDR3 is TGTGCCAGCAGCATTGACCTGGCCGATTTCTATGGCTACACCTTC. The whole variable domain, filled in from reference TRBV11-2 and TRBJ1-2, reads EAGVAQSPRYKIIEKRQSVAFWCNPISGHATLYWYQQILGQGPKLLIQFQNNGVVDDSQLPKDRFSAERLKGVDSTLKIQPAKLEDSAVYLCASSIDLADFYGYTFGSGTRLTVV.

The gene calls are TRBV10-3 and TRBJ1-1, with a weak D call TRBD1 (6 bases). The ends were cut back, 4 bases at V and 1 base at J, with 16 bases in the middle. The germline CDR1 and CDR2 sequences are ENHRY and SYGVKD. This CDR3 comprises 16 residues. CDR3 protein: CAISGPGQITNTEAFF. The CDR3 region has the DNA TGTGCCATCAGTGGCCCTGGACAGATTACGAACACTGAAGCTTTCTTT.

The sample holds one count of this clonotype. The V call is TRBV5-4, the J call TRBJ1-2, with a possible D match to TRBD1 (5 bases). With 4 bases removed from V and 6 bases from J, the gap between germline ends came to 19 bases. The CDR3 is 15 residues long. Germline V gene lookup returns CDR1 SGHNT and CDR2 YYREEE (reference sequence). Here the CDR3 reads CASSPGVLTGDGYTF. The CDR3 DNA is TGTGCCAGCAGCCCGGGTGTGTTAACGGGGGATGGCTACACCTTC. Variable domain in full (rest from reference TRBV5-4 and TRBJ1-2): ETGVTQSPTHLIKTRGQQVTLRCSSQSGHNTVSWYQQALGQGPQFIFQYYREEENGRGNFPPRFSGLQFPNYSSELNVNALELDDSALYLCASSPGVLTGDGYTFGSGTRLTVV.

The chain is built from TRBV12-3 or TRBV12-4 and TRBJ1-1; D may be TRBD1 (5 bases). Between the trimmed V and J ends, which lost 5 bases and 1 base, there was a span of 8 bases. This CDR3 spans 13 amino acids. The CDR3 DNA is TGTGCCAGCAGTCGACAGAAGAACACTGAAGCTTTCTTT. Its translation: CASSRQKNTEAFF.

This chain uses TRBV9 with TRBJ2-5; D is possibly TRBD1 (5 bases). Trimming took off 0 bases at V and 3 bases at J, with 6 bases between the two ends. This CDR3 has 13 amino acids. The germline V gene encodes CDR1 SGDLS and CDR2 YYNGEE. For the CDR3, the DNA is TGTGCCAGCAGCGTAGCCAGGGAAGAGACCCAGTACTTC. It translates to CASSVAREETQYF.

This sequence joins TRBV9 and TRBJ2-1; D gene unclear. V was cut by 0 bases and J by 3 bases, with 7 bases left in between. CDR1 and CDR2 (germline): SGDLS, YYNGEE. This CDR3 is 14 amino acids long. The CDR3 bases are TGTGCCAGCAGCGTAGAAAACAGCTACAATGAGCAGTTCTTC. This encodes CASSVENSYNEQFF. Combining the CDR3 with reference TRBV9 and TRBJ2-1 gives the whole variable domain DSGVTQTPKHLITATGQRVTLRCSPRSGDLSVYWYQQSLDQGLQFLIQYYNGEERAKGNILERFSAQQFPDLHSELNLSSLELGDSALYFCASSVENSYNEQFFGPGTRLTVL.

This chain links TRBV5-4 with TRBJ2-4; a weak D match, TRBD2 (6 bases). Between the trimmed V and J ends, which lost 0 bases and 5 bases, there was a span of 18 bases. The germline V gene encodes CDR1 SGHNT and CDR2 YYREEE (reference sequence). The CDR3 has 17 residues. The CDR3 DNA is TGTGCCAGCAGCTTGGTGGGGGGAGCTCTGCGTGAAAACATTCAGTACTTC. Translated, it gives CASSLVGGALRENIQYF.

This rearrangement joins TRBV19 to TRBJ2-4, with a possible D match to TRBD1 (6 bases). This CDR3 has 14 residues. Per germline, CDR1 LNHDA and CDR2 SQIVND (reference sequence). V gave up 9 bases and J gave up 0 bases, with 12 bases separating them. DNA of the CDR3: TGTGCCAGCAGGACAGCTCTAGCCAAAAACATTCAGTACTTC. Protein sequence: CASRTALAKNIQYF.

The genes are TRBV12-3 or TRBV12-4 and TRBJ2-4; weak D call: TRBD1 (6 bases). The CDR3 covers 12 residues. V gave up 6 bases and J gave up 8 bases, with 11 bases separating them. The CDR3, as DNA: TGTGCCAGCAGGGGGACAAATTACATTCAGTACTTC. Its translation is CASRGTNYIQYF.

V and J are TRBV20-1 and TRBJ2-1; D perhaps matches TRBD2 (5 bases). Germline V gene lookup returns CDR1 DFQATT and CDR2 SNEGSKA (reference sequence). Trimming took off 3 bases at V and 7 bases at J, with 13 bases between the two ends. The CDR3 contains 13 residues. The CDR3 sequence: CSARGSEWNEQFF. Here the CDR3 DNA reads TGCAGTGCTAGGGGGAGTGAGTGGAATGAGCAGTTCTTC.

The chain links TRBV7-2 to TRBJ2-1, with 9 bases matching TRBD2. With V trimmed by 1 base and J by 5 bases, 3 bases remained unmatched. This CDR3 region has 15 residues. In germline, CDR1 is SGHTA, CDR2 FQGNSA. DNA for the CDR3: TGTGCCAGCAGCTTAGAACTAGCGGGCAACAATGAGCAGTTCTTC. This sequence encodes CASSLELAGNNEQFF.